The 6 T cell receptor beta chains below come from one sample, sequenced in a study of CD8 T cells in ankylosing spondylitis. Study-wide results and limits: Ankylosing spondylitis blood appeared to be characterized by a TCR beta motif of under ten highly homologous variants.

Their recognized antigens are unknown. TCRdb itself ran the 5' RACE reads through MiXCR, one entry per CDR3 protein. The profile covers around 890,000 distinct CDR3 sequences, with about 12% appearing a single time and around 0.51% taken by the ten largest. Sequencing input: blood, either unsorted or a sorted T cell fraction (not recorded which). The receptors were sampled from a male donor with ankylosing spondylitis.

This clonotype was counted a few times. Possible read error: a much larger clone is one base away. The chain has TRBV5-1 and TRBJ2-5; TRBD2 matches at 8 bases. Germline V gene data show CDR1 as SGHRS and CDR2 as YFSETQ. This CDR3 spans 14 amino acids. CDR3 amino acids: CVSSLELAGETQYF. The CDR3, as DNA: TGCGTCAGCAGCTTGGAGCTAGCGGGCGAGACCCAGTACTTC.

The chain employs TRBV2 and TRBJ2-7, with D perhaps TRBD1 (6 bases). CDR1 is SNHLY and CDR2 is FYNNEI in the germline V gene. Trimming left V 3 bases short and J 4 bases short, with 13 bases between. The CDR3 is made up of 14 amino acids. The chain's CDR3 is CASSEQGFSYEQYF. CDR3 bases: TGTGCCAGCAGTGAGCAGGGGTTTTCGTACGAGCAGTACTTC.

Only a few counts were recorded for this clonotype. DNA of the CDR3: TGTGCCAGCGCTATTTGGGGACAGGGGACGGGCCAGCCCCAGCATTTT. The encoded protein is CASAIWGQGTGQPQHF. V gene TRBV18 combines with J gene TRBJ1-5; TRBD1 aligns across 10 bases. From germline, CDR1 is KGHSH and CDR2 LQKENI. This CDR3 has 16 amino acids. V shed 8 bases and J 7 bases; nucleotides not matched to a gene: 14.

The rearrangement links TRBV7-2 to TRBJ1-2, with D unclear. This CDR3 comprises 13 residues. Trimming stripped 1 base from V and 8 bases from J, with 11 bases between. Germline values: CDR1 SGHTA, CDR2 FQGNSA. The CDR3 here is CASSLVARLGYTF. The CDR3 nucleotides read TGTGCCAGCAGCTTAGTCGCACGGTTAGGCTACACCTTC.

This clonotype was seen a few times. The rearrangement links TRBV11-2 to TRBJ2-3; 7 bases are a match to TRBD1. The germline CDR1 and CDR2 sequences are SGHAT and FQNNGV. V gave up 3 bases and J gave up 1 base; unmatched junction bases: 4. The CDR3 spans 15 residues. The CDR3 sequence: CASSFKGARTDTQYF. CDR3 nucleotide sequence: TGTGCCAGCAGCTTCAAGGGGGCCCGCACAGATACGCAGTATTTT.

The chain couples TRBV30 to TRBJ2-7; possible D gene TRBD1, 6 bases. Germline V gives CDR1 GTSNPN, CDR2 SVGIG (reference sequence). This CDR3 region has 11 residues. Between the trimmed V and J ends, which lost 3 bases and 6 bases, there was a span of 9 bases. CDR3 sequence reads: CAWRTGLEQYF. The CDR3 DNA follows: TGTGCCTGGAGAACAGGGCTCGAGCAGTACTTC.